The present T cell receptor beta chain was sequenced within a study of CD8 T cells in ankylosing spondylitis. General study results and limits: Disease-linked clones proved CD8+ and comparatively uncommon in peripheral blood. Made up of about eight highly homologous variants, a TCR beta motif appeared characteristic of ankylosing spondylitis blood.

This clonotype was recorded at least ten times. No antigen is known for it. TCRdb recomputed calls from the 5' RACE reads with MiXCR, one row per CDR3 protein. The sample lists more than 400,000 distinct CDR3 sequences; approximately 5.3% were seen once. Trimming left V 4 bases short and J 9 bases short, with 23 bases between. CDR1 is SGDLS, CDR2 YYNGEE, per germline. The CDR3 length is 16 residues. Sequenced: blood, either unsorted or a sorted T cell fraction (not recorded which). This chain links TRBV9 with TRBJ2-1, with D possibly being TRBD2 (5 bases). The TCR was taken from a male donor with ankylosing spondylitis. For the CDR3, the DNA is TGTGCCAGCAGCCCCCCATTGAGGGATAGTACGGCTGAGCAGTTCTTC. Protein: CASSPPLRDSTAEQFF.